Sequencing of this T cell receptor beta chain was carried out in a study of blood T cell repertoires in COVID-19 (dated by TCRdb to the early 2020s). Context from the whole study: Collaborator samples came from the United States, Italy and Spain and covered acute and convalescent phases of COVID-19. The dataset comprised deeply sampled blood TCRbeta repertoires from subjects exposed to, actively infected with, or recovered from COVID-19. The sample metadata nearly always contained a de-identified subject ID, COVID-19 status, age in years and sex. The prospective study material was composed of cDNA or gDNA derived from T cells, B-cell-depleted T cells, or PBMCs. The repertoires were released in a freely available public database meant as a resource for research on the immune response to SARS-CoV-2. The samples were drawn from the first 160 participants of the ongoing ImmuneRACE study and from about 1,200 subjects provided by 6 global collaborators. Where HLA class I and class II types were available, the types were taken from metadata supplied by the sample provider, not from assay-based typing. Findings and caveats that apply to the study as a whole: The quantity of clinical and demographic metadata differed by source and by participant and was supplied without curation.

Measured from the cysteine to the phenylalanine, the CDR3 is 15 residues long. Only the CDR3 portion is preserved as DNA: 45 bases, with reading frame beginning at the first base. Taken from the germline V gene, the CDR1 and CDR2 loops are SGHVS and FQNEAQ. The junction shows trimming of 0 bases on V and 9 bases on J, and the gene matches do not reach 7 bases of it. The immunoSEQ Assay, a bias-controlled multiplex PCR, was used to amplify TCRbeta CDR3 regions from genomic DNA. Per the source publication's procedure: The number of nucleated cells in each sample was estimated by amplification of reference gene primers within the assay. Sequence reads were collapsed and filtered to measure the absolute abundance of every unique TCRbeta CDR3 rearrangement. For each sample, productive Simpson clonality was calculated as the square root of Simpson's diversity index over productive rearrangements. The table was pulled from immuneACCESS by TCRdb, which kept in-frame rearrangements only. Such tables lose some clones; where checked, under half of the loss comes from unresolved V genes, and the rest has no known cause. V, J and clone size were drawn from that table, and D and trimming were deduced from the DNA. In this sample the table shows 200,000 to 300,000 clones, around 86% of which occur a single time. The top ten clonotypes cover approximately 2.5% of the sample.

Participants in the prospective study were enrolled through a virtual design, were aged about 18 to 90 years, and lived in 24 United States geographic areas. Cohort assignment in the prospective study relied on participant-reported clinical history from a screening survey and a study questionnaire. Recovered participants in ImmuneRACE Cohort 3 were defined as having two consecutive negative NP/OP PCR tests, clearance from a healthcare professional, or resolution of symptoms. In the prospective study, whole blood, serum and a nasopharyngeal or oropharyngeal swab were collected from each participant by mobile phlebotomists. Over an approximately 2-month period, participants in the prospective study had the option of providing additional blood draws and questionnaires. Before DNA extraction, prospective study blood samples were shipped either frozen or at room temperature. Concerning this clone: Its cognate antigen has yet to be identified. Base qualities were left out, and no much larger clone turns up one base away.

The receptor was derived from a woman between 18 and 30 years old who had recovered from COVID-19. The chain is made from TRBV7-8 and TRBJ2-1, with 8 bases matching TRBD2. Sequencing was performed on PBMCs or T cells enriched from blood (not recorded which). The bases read TGTGCCAGCAGCTTAGCGGAGCGGGAGAGGGGTGAGCAGTTCTTC. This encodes CASSLAERERGEQFF.